This T cell receptor (beta chain) was profiled in a study of neurological immune-mediated disorders. TCRdb recomputed calls from the 5' RACE reads with MiXCR, one row per CDR3 protein. The sample shows about 14,000 distinct CDR3 sequences, about 10% of them seen only once. This clonotype was counted at least ten times. The TCR originated in a woman aged 40 to 49 in good health. Material: PBMCs.

The CDR3, as DNA: TGTGCCAGCAGTTTTTGGTCTTGGGGCCGCATAGGGAATGAGCAGTTCTTC. As protein: CASSFWSWGRIGNEQFF. V gene TRBV12-3 or TRBV12-4 combines with J gene TRBJ2-1; D possibly corresponds to TRBD1 (5 bases). Between the trimmed V and J ends, which lost 3 bases and 7 bases, there was a span of 22 bases. This CDR3 comprises 17 residues.